The 15 T cell receptor beta chains presented below share a single source sample, sequenced in a study of memory CD4+ T cells and cytomegalovirus serostatus. The sort gate was single viable CD3+CD4+CD8-CD45RO+ cells for memory CD4+ T cells. The table came from immunoSEQ multiplex PCR; TCRdb's copy has only in-frame clones and leaves some out. The table includes 50,000 to 60,000 clones, about four fifths detected once. Input material: memory CD4+ T cells from blood. These receptor sequences come from an adult in good health and CMV-seronegative.

The rearrangement links TRBV5-6 to TRBJ1-1; possible D gene TRBD1, 5 bases. The CDR3 is made up of 15 amino acids. Germline assignment: CDR1 SGHDT and CDR2 YYEEEE. Trimming took 0 bases from V and 0 from J, leaving 9 bases between them. Here the CDR3 DNA reads TGTGCCAGCAGCTTGGGGAAGACAGTGAACACTGAAGCTTTCTTT. Translation gives CASSLGKTVNTEAFF.

The V call is TRBV5-6, the J call TRBJ1-1; D unclear. Between the trimmed V and J ends, which lost 1 base and 5 bases, there was a span of 15 bases. CDR3 length: 15 amino acids. Per the germline V gene, CDR1 is SGHDT and CDR2 is YYEEEE. CDR3 DNA: TGTGCCAGCAGCTTGAAGGTCGGTTTGGGGACTGAAGCTTTCTTT. Translated: CASSLKVGLGTEAFF.

The V gene is TRBV5-1, the J gene TRBJ2-3; a weak D match, TRBD2 (6 bases). Germline CDR1 is SGHRS and CDR2 is YFSETQ. CDR3 length equals 16 residues. Trimming stripped 0 bases from V and 1 base from J, with 12 bases between. The CDR3 bases are TGCGCCAGCAGCTTGGGATCGGCGGGGCGCACAGATACGCAGTATTTT. The encoded protein is CASSLGSAGRTDTQYF.

The rearrangement links TRBV9 to TRBJ2-2; 8 nucleotides agree with TRBD2. Germline V gene data show CDR1 as SGDLS and CDR2 as YYNGEE. The CDR3 has 16 amino acids. J lost 1 base, V lost 0 bases, and 2 bases had no gene match. The CDR3 region is CASSVGSGGNTGELFF. The CDR3 DNA reads TGTGCCAGCAGCGTAGGCAGCGGGGGGAACACCGGGGAGCTGTTTTTT. The variable domain in full, completed from reference TRBV9 and TRBJ2-2, reads DSGVTQTPKHLITATGQRVTLRCSPRSGDLSVYWYQQSLDQGLQFLIQYYNGEERAKGNILERFSAQQFPDLHSELNLSSLELGDSALYFCASSVGSGGNTGELFFGEGSRLTVL.

V is TRBV7-2 and J is TRBJ1-2, with 9 bases aligning to TRBD1. The CDR3 is 13 amino acids. CDR1 and CDR2 from the germline V gene are SGHTA and FQGNSA. The trim removed 5 bases at V and 5 bases at J, leaving 3 bases unmatched. This CDR3 is CASSEGQGYGYTF. CDR3 in DNA: TGTGCCAGCAGCGAGGGACAGGGATATGGCTACACCTTC.

The chain couples TRBV5-1 to TRBJ1-6; D gene unclear. V was shortened by 4 bases and J by 7 bases, with 9 bases between the two germline ends. The CDR3 consists of 13 residues. The germline V gene encodes CDR1 SGHRS and CDR2 YFSETQ. For the CDR3, the DNA is TGCGCCAGCAGCACGGACCTAAATTCACCCCTCCACTTT. This translates into CASSTDLNSPLHF. The full variable domain, in which reference TRBV5-1 and TRBJ1-6 provide the parts outside the CDR3, is KAGVTQTPRYLIKTRGQQVTLSCSPISGHRSVSWYQQTPGQGLQFLFEYFSETQRNKGNFPGRFSGRQFSNSRSEMNVSTLELGDSALYLCASSTDLNSPLHFGNGTRLTVT.

The chain has TRBV7-9 and TRBJ1-3; 7 positions agree with TRBD1. Losses at the gene ends were 5 bases for V and 2 bases for J; bases not matched to a gene: 12. CDR1 is SEHNR and CDR2 is FQNEAQ in the germline V gene (reference sequence). This CDR3 has 17 residues. Here the CDR3 DNA reads TGTGCCAGCAGCGTTACACAGGGGAGCTTGGCTGGAAACACCATATATTTT. This sequence encodes CASSVTQGSLAGNTIYF.

In this sample, this clone turned up once. The chain employs TRBV7-9 and TRBJ2-1; 13 bases fit TRBD2. Germline-derived CDR1 and CDR2 are SEHNR and FQNEAQ (reference sequence). The CDR3 covers 17 residues. The ends lost 6 bases at V and 8 bases at J; junction bases unmatched: 13. For the CDR3, the DNA is TGTGCCAGCAGGGGAAGAGGACCGGGACTAGCGGGGTATGAGCAGTTCTTC. Its protein is CASRGRGPGLAGYEQFF.

This clone turned up a few times. The rearrangement links TRBV4-2 to TRBJ1-1; D is possibly TRBD1 (6 bases). Trimming shortened V by 6 bases and J by 6 bases, and 17 bases separated the two germline ends. Germline V lookup: CDR1 LGHNA, CDR2 YNFKEQ. The CDR3 has 14 residues. The CDR3 loop reads CASRDERGPPEAFF. CDR3 DNA sequence: TGTGCCAGCAGGGACGAACGGGGGCCCCCTGAAGCTTTCTTT.

The chain carries TRBV6-6 and TRBJ1-1; D remains unclear. Trimming took 2 bases from V and 3 from J, leaving 7 bases between them. The CDR3 length is 13 residues. The germline CDR1 and CDR2 sequences are MNHNY and SVGAGI (reference sequence). CDR3: CASSYGSYTEAFF. CDR3 sequence (DNA): TGTGCCAGCAGTTACGGGTCCTACACTGAAGCTTTCTTT.

V gene TRBV7-2 combines with J gene TRBJ2-6; 8 nucleotides agree with TRBD1. The CDR3 totals 15 residues. CDR1 SGHTA and CDR2 FQGNSA come from the germline V gene. V shed 5 bases and J 4 bases; nucleotides not matched to a gene: 4. CDR3 sequence: CASSPGQAGANVLTF. The CDR3 nucleotides read TGTGCCAGCAGCCCGGGACAGGCGGGGGCCAACGTCCTGACTTTC.

This clone has only a few counts. This chain links TRBV7-2 with TRBJ2-5; D tentatively fits TRBD1 or TRBD2 (5 bases each). V was pared by 1 base and J by 1 base, with 7 bases between. The CDR3 runs 14 residues. The V gene's germline CDR1 is SGHTA and CDR2 FQGNSA. The CDR3 loop reads CASSLEGTQETQYF. Here the CDR3 DNA reads TGTGCCAGCAGCTTAGAGGGGACCCAAGAGACCCAGTACTTC.

The rearrangement joins TRBV6-1 to TRBJ1-1; the D gene is possibly TRBD1 (6 bases). The CDR3 has 14 residues. Germline CDR1 and CDR2: MNHNS and SASEGT. The V gene lost 8 bases and the J gene lost 0 bases, with 13 bases spanning the gap. The CDR3 is CASGENRVNTEAFF. Here the CDR3 DNA reads TGTGCCAGCGGGGAGAACAGGGTGAACACTGAAGCTTTCTTT.

The chain couples TRBV6-6 to TRBJ2-2; D remains unclear. The CDR3 sequence is 14 residues long. Per the germline V gene, CDR1 is MNHNY and CDR2 is SVGAGI (reference sequence). V was clipped by 6 bases and J by 6 bases, with 14 bases between them. The CDR3 DNA sequence: TGTGCCAGCAGAAGAGGCGGCGAAGCCGGGGAGCTGTTTTTT. It translates to CASRRGGEAGELFF.

This clone was found once. The chain links TRBV5-1 to TRBJ2-3, with D tentatively TRBD1 (6 bases). This CDR3 has 15 amino acids. V was trimmed by 6 bases and J by 0 bases, leaving 14 bases between them. Germline V gene sequence: CDR1 SGHRS, CDR2 YFSETQ. CDR3 protein: CASTYEGVSTDTQYF. The CDR3 DNA reads as TGCGCCAGCACCTACGAGGGGGTTAGCACAGATACGCAGTATTTT. Full variable domain (missing parts from reference TRBV5-1 and TRBJ2-3): KAGVTQTPRYLIKTRGQQVTLSCSPISGHRSVSWYQQTPGQGLQFLFEYFSETQRNKGNFPGRFSGRQFSNSRSEMNVSTLELGDSALYLCASTYEGVSTDTQYFGPGTRLTVL.